One and the same sample provided the 16 T cell receptor beta chains below, sequenced in a study of neurological immune-mediated disorders. TCRdb called the 5' RACE reads again in MiXCR, with one record for every CDR3 protein. The sample holds about 44,000 distinct CDR3 sequences, about 22% seen once. Regarding time point: technical triplicate 3. The specimen was PBMCs. The source is a man in his 60s with HTLV-1-associated myelopathy (HAM/TSP).

This clonotype has ten or more counts. This sequence joins TRBV5-6 and TRBJ1-2, with D possibly TRBD1 on 5 matching bases. The CDR3 consists of 13 residues. With 2 bases removed from V and 7 bases from J, the gap between germline ends came to 12 bases. Germline-derived CDR1 and CDR2 are SGHDT and YYEEEE. The CDR3 region has the DNA TGTGCCAGCAGCTTTACAGGATCGGGTGGCTACACCTTC. This gives the protein CASSFTGSGGYTF.

The table lists this clonotype with many counts. The chain recombines TRBV12-3 or TRBV12-4 with TRBJ2-2; TRBD2 aligns across 10 bases. CDR3 size: 19 residues. V trimming: 0 bases; J trimming: 2 bases; junction bases outside the gene matches: 9. CDR3 protein: CASSLARAGGPSNTGELFF. The CDR3 DNA is TGTGCCAGCAGTTTAGCGCGAGCGGGAGGGCCGAGTAACACCGGGGAGCTGTTTTTT.

This clonotype has at least ten counts. V gene TRBV3-1 combines with J gene TRBJ1-2, with D perhaps matching TRBD1 (5 bases). V was pared by 4 bases and J by 0 bases, with 12 bases between. Germline loops: CDR1 LGHDT, CDR2 YNNKEL (reference sequence). The length of the CDR3 is 15 residues. The DNA for the CDR3 is TGTGCCAGCAGCCTCGGGGGGGTAGCTAACTATGGCTACACCTTC. Encoded protein: CASSLGGVANYGYTF.

This clonotype was seen at least ten times. The rearrangement uses TRBV6-1 and TRBJ1-1, with 10 bases fitting TRBD1. In germline, CDR1 is MNHNS, CDR2 SASEGT. Trimming cost V 3 bases and J 4 bases; bases outside gene matches: 8. This CDR3 contains 16 residues. CDR3 DNA: TGTGCCAGCAGTGACCTGACAGGGGGCAACGGCACTGAAGCTTTCTTT. Its translation is CASSDLTGGNGTEAFF.

This clonotype was observed at least ten times. The V call is TRBV7-2, the J call TRBJ2-3; D may be TRBD2 (5 bases). Germline CDR1 is SGHTA and CDR2 is FQGNSA. The CDR3 is made up of 14 amino acids. Deletions cut 5 bases from V and 0 bases from J, with 9 bases between. CDR3 residues: CASSPEGSTDTQYF. CDR3 nucleotide sequence: TGTGCCAGCAGCCCCGAGGGTAGCACAGATACGCAGTATTTT.

This clonotype was detected ten times or more. CDR3 nucleotide sequence: TGTGCCAGCAGCTCCCAGGACTGGGACGAGCAGTACTTC. This codes for CASSSQDWDEQYF. The rearrangement links TRBV5-5 to TRBJ2-7; D is perhaps TRBD2 (5 bases). V gave up 3 bases and J gave up 5 bases, with 12 bases separating them. CDR1 and CDR2 (germline): SGHKS, YYEKEE (reference sequence). The CDR3 extends over 13 amino acids.

This clonotype was counted at least ten times. CDR3 nucleotide sequence: TGTGCCACCAGTGATCAGTGGGAGGGCCCCAGCAATGAGCAGTTCTTC. This codes for CATSDQWEGPSNEQFF. The chain combines TRBV24-1 with TRBJ2-1; 7 nucleotides align to TRBD2. Germline CDR1 is KGHDR and CDR2 is SFDVKD. This CDR3 has 16 residues. J lost 6 bases, V lost 3 bases, and 10 bases had no gene match.

The V call is TRBV15, the J call TRBJ2-1, with D tentatively TRBD1 (6 bases). The V and J ends lost 3 bases and 3 bases respectively, with 15 bases between them. This CDR3 region has 16 residues. Per germline, CDR1 LNHNV and CDR2 YYDKDF (reference sequence). In DNA form, the CDR3 reads TGTGCCACCAGCAGTCCTCCCTGGGACATCTACAATGAGCAGTTCTTC. Its protein product is CATSSPPWDIYNEQFF. Based on the CDR3 plus reference TRBV15 and TRBJ2-1, the full variable domain is DAMVIQNPRYQVTQFGKPVTLSCSQTLNHNVMYWYQQKSSQAPKLLFHYYDKDFNNEADTPDNFQSRRPNTSFCFLDIRSPGLGDTAMYLCATSSPPWDIYNEQFFGPGTRLTVL.

This clonotype was seen many times. The chain is built from TRBV7-3 and TRBJ2-5; D is uncertain. Per germline, CDR1 SGHTA and CDR2 FQGTGA. The V end was cut by 5 bases, the J end by 5 bases, with 9 bases between. The CDR3 contains 12 residues. Here the CDR3 reads CASSPDGETQYF. CDR3 nucleotides: TGTGCCAGCAGCCCGGACGGGGAGACCCAGTACTTC.

Many counts were recorded for this clonotype. This chain links TRBV6-1 with TRBJ2-7; TRBD1 aligns across 8 bases. This CDR3 region has 13 residues. V dropped 6 bases and J dropped 7; count of bases not matched to a gene: 8. The germline V gene has CDR1 MNHNS and CDR2 SASEGT. The CDR3 sequence is CASRDRVIPEQYF. Here the CDR3 DNA reads TGTGCCAGCAGGGACAGGGTGATCCCGGAGCAGTACTTC.

This clonotype was seen repeatedly, ten times or more. V is TRBV9 and J is TRBJ1-1; D is possibly TRBD1 (6 bases). The CDR3 consists of 14 residues. Trimming removed 2 bases from V and 1 base from J, with 9 bases in between. The germline V gene has CDR1 SGDLS and CDR2 YYNGEE. CDR3: CASSVSTGNTEAFF. Here the CDR3 DNA reads TGTGCCAGCAGCGTTTCGACAGGGAACACTGAAGCTTTCTTT.

The chain recombines TRBV24-1 with TRBJ2-2; D is unclear. This CDR3 has 13 amino acids. Trimming pared 0 bases from V and 6 bases from J, leaving 4 bases between. Germline CDR1 reads KGHDR; CDR2 reads SFDVKD. CDR3 residues: CATSDLIPGELFF. CDR3 DNA: TGTGCCACCAGTGATTTGATCCCCGGGGAGCTGTTTTTT.

Ten or more counts support this clonotype. The rearrangement joins TRBV20-1 to TRBJ1-2, with D possibly matching TRBD1 (6 bases). V lost 4 bases to trimming and J lost 8 bases, with 17 bases between them. Germline V gene data show CDR1 as DFQATT and CDR2 as SNEGSKA (reference sequence). This CDR3 has 13 residues. CDR3 nucleotide sequence: TGCAGTGCTAACCACGCAGGGGCCCGGGGCTACACCTTC. It translates to CSANHAGARGYTF.

This clonotype was observed at least ten times. V is TRBV27 and J is TRBJ2-1; 11 bases match TRBD2. Germline CDR1 is MNHEY and CDR2 is SMNVEV (reference sequence). This CDR3 spans 14 amino acids. J was trimmed by 8 bases and V by 6 bases; bases with no gene match: 6. In nucleotides, the CDR3 is TGTGCCAGCAGCCGAACTAGCGGGAGCCATGAGCAGTTCTTC. This sequence encodes CASSRTSGSHEQFF.

This clonotype was seen many times. V gene TRBV29-1 combines with J gene TRBJ1-3; 9 bases are a match to TRBD1. V shed 5 bases and J 3 bases; nucleotides not matched to a gene: 2. Per the germline V gene, CDR1 is SQVTM and CDR2 is ANQGSEA. The CDR3 contains 13 residues. This chain's CDR3 is CSVSDRGGNTIYF. DNA for the CDR3: TGCAGCGTTTCGGACAGGGGTGGAAACACCATATATTTT.

This clonotype was recorded a few times. This rearrangement joins TRBV10-2 to TRBJ2-1; 10 positions agree with TRBD2. Germline CDR1 is WSHSY and CDR2 is SAAADI. V gave up 5 bases and J gave up 2 bases; unmatched junction bases: 6. The CDR3 has 16 amino acids. The CDR3 here is CASSSGRALTYNEQFF. As DNA, the CDR3 is TGCGCCAGCAGTAGCGGGAGGGCCCTCACCTACAATGAGCAGTTCTTC.